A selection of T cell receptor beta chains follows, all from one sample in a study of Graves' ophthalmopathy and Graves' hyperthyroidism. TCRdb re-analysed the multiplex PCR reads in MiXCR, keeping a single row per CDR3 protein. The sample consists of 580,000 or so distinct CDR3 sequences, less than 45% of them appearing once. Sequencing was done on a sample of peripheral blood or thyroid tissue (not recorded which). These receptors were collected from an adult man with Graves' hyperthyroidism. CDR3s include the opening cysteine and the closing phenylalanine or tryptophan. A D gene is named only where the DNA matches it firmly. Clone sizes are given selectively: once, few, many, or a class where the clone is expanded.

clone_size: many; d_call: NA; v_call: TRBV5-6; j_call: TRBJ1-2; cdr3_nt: TGTGCCAGCAGCTTGGATGGGGTCCTCGACTATGGCTACACCTTC; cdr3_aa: CASSLDGVLDYGYTF
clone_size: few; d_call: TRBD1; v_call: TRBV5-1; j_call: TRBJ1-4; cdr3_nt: TGTGCCAGCAGCTCTAGCCGACAGGGGGCTAATGAAAAACTGTTTTTT; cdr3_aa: CASSSSRQGANEKLFF
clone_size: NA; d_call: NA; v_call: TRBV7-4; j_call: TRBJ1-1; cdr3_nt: TGTGCCAGCAGCTTTGAGGGAGGGGAGAACGCTTTCTTT; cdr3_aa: CASSFEGGENAFF
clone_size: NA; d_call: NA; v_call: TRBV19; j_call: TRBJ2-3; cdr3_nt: TGTGCCAGTGCGGGACTCTCCACAGATACGCAGTATTTT; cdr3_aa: CASAGLSTDTQYF
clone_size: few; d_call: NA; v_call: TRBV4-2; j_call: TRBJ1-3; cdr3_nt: TGTGCCAGCAGCCAGACAGGATCTGGAAACACCATATATTTT; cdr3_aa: CASSQTGSGNTIYF
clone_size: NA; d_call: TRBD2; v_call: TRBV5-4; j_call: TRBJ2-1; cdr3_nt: TGTGCCAGCAGCTACGGACGGGGGGGGCGTAATGAGCAGTTCTTC; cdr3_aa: CASSYGRGGRNEQFF
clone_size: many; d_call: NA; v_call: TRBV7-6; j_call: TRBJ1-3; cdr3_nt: TGTGCCAGCAGCTTTAATGCCCGAAACACCATATATTTT; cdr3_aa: CASSFNARNTIYF
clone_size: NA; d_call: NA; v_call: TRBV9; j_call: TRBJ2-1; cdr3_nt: TGTGCCAGCAGCGGTACCTCCTACAATGAGCAGTTCTTC; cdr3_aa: CASSGTSYNEQFF
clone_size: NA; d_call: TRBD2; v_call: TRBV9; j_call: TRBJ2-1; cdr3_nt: TGTGCCAGCAGCGCCCGGGACTACTACAATGAGCAGTTCTTC; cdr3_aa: CASSARDYYNEQFF
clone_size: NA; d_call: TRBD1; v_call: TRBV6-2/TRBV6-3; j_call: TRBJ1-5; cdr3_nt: TGTGCCAGCAGTTCCTGGACAGGGGGTCAGCCCCAGCATTTT; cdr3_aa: CASSSWTGGQPQHF
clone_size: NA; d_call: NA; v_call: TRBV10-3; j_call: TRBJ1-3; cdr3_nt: TGTGCCAGCAGTTTACGTCCAGGGTCGGGAAACACCATATATTTT; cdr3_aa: CASSLRPGSGNTIYF
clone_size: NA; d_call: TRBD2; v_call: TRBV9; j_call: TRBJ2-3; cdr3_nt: TGTGCCAGCAGCGGGACTAGCGGAGTGGATACGCAGTATTTT; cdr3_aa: CASSGTSGVDTQYF
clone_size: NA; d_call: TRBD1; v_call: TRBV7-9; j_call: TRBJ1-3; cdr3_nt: TGCGCCAGCAGCCAATTCGCCCCACCGGGACAGAGATTCACGTACTCTGGAAACACCATATATTTT; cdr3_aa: CASSQFAPPGQRFTYSGNTIYF
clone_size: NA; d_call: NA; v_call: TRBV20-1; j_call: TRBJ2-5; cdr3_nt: TGCAGTGCTAGAGATGGGCAGACCCAGTACTTC; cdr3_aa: CSARDGQTQYF
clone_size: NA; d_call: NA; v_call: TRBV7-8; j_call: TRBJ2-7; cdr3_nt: TGTGCCAGCAGCTTGGGGGTCGGCCAGGAACGCGAGCAGTACTTC; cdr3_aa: CASSLGVGQEREQYF
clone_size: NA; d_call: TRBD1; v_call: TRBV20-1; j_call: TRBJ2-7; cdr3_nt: TGCAGTGCTAGAGATCTGACAGGGACCTACGAGCAGTACTTC; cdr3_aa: CSARDLTGTYEQYF
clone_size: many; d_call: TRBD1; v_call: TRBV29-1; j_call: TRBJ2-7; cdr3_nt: TGCAGCGCCGACAGGGGGGGGCAGCAGTACTTC; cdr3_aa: CSADRGGQQYF
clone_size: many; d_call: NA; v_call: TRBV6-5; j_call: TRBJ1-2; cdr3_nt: TGTGCCAGCAGCCCCCGAGGGGTATCTAACTATGGCTACACCTTC; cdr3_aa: CASSPRGVSNYGYTF
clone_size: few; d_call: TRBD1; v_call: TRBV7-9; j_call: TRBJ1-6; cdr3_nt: TGTGCCAGCTCACGTACCACCCCCCAGGGGGCCGGGAATTCACCCCTCCACTTT; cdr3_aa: CASSRTTPQGAGNSPLHF
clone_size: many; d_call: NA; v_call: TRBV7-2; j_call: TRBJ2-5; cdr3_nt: TGTGCCAGCAGCTTAGAGCCCCGGGAGACCCAGTACTTC; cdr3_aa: CASSLEPRETQYF
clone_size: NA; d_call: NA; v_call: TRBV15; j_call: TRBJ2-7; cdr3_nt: TGTGCGCGCCGGGACCTCAGAACCTACGAGCAGTACTTC; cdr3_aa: CARRDLRTYEQYF
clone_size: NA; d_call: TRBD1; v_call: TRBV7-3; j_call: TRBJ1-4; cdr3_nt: TGTGCCAGCAGCTTGGGACAGAAAAAACTGTTTTTT; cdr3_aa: CASSLGQKKLFF
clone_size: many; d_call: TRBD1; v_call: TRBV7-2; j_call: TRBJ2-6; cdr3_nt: TGTGCCAGCAGCTCCGTCTGGACAGGGTTGTCTGGGGCCAACGTCCTGACTTTC; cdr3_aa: CASSSVWTGLSGANVLTF
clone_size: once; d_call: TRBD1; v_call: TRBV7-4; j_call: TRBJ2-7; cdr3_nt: TGTGCCAGCAGCGGGGCGGACAGGGGGGACTACGAGCAGTACTTC; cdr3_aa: CASSGADRGDYEQYF
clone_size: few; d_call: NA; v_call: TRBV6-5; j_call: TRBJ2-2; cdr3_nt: TGTGCCAGCAGTTTCGGGGGCTATGGCACCGGGGAGCTGTTTTTT; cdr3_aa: CASSFGGYGTGELFF
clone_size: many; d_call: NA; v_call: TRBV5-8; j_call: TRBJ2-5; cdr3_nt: TGTGCCAGCAGCTCCGGTGCCCCTGGGCAGGGGGAGACCCAGTACTTC; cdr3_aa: CASSSGAPGQGETQYF
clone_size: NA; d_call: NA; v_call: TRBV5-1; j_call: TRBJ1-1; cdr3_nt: TGCGCCAGCAGCCTGGGGGATTTTGGGGAGGAACCTGAAGCTTTCTTT; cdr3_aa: CASSLGDFGEEPEAFF
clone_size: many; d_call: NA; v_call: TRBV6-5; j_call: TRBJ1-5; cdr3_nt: TGTGCCAGCAGCCCGACAGGCCGAGGGACCCAGCATTTT; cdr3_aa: CASSPTGRGTQHF
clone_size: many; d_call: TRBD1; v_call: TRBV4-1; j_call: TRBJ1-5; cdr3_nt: TGCGCCAGCAGCCAAGCACAGGGGGCGGGTCAGCCCCAGCATTTT; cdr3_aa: CASSQAQGAGQPQHF
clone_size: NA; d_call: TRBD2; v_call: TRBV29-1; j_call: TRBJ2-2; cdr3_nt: TGTCGACTAGCAAACAACACCGGGGAGCTGTTTTTT; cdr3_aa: CRLANNTGELFF
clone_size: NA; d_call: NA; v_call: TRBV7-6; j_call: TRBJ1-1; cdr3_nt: TGTGCCAGCAGCCTCCAAGGGACCTATATGAACACTGAAGCTTTCTTT; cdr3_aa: CASSLQGTYMNTEAFF